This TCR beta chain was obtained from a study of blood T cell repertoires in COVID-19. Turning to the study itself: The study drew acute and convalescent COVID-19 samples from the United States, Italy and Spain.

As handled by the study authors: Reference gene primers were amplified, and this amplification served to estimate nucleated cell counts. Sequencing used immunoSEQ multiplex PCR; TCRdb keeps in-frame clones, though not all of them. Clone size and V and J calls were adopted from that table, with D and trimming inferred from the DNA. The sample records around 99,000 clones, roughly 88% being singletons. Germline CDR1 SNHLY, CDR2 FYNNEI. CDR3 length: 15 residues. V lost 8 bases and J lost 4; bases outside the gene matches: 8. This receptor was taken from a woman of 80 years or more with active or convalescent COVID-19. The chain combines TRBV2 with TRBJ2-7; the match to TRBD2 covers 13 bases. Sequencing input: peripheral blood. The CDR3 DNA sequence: TGTGCCAGCTACAGCTCGACTAGCGGGGGGTACGAGCAGTACTTC. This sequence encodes CASYSSTSGGYEQYF.